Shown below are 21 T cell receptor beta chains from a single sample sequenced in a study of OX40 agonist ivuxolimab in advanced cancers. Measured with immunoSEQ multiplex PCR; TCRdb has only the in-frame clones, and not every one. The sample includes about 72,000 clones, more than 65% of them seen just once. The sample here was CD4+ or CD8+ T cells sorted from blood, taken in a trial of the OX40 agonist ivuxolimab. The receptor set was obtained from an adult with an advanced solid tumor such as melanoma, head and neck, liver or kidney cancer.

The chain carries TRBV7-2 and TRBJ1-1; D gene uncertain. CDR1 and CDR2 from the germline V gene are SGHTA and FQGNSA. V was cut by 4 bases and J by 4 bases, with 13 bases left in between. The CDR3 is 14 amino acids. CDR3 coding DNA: TGTGCCAGCAGCTACGGACCCCTGGCCACTGAAGCTTTCTTT. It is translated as CASSYGPLATEAFF.

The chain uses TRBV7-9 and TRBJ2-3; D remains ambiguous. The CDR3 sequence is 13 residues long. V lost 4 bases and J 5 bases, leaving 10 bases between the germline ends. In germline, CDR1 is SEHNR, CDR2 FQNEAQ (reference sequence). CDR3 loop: CASSSNAGDTQYF. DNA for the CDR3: TGTGCCAGCAGCTCCAACGCCGGAGATACGCAGTATTTT.

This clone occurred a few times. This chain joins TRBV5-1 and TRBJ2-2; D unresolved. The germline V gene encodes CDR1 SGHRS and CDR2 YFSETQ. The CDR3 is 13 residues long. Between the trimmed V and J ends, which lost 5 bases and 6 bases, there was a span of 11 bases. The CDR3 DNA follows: TGCGCCAGCAGTGACGGAAGGGCCGGGGAGCTGTTTTTT. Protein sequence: CASSDGRAGELFF.

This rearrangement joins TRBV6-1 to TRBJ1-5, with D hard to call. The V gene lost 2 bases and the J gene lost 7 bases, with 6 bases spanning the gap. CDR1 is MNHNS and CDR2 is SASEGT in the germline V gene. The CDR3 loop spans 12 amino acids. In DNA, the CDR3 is TGTGCCAGCAGTGAAAACGGGCAGCCCCAGCATTTT. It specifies CASSENGQPQHF.

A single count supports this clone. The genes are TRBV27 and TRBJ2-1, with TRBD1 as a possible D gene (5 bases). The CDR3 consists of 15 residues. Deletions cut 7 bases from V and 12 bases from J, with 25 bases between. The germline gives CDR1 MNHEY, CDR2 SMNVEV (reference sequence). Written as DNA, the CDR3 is TGTGCCAGCACCCCGACGTGGGGCAGCGCGTCGGGGCAGTTCTTC. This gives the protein CASTPTWGSASGQFF.

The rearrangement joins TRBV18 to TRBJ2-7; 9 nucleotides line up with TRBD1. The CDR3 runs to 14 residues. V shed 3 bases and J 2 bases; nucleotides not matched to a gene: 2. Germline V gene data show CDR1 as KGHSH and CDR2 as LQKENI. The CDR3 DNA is TGTGCCAGCTCACCCGGGACAGGGACCTACGAGCAGTACTTC. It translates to CASSPGTGTYEQYF.

Here the CDR3 reads CASSLAYDSYGYTF. The CDR3 region has the DNA TGTGCCAGCAGCTTAGCTTATGACAGCTATGGCTACACCTTC. The gene calls are TRBV7-9 and TRBJ1-2; tentatively, D is TRBD1 (5 bases). The V and J ends lost 0 bases and 4 bases respectively, with 9 bases between them. The CDR3 is 14 amino acids. Germline assignment: CDR1 SEHNR and CDR2 FQNEAQ (reference sequence).

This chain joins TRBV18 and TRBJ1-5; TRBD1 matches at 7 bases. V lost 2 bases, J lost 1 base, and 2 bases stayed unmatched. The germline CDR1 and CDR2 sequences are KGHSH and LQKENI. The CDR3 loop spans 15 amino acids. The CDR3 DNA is TGTGCCAGCTCACCAGGGGGACAGAGCAATCAGCCCCAGCATTTT. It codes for CASSPGGQSNQPQHF.

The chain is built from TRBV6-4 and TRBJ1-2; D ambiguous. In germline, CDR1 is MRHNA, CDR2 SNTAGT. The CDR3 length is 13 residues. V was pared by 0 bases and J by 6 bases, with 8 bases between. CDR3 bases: TGTGCCAGCAGTGACTCGAGGGTCCATGGCTACACCTTC. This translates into CASSDSRVHGYTF.

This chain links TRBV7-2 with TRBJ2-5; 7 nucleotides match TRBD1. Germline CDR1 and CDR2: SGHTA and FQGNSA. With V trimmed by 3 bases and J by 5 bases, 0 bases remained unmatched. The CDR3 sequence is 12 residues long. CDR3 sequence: CASSLDRETQYF. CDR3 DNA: TGTGCCAGCAGCTTGGACAGGGAGACCCAGTACTTC.

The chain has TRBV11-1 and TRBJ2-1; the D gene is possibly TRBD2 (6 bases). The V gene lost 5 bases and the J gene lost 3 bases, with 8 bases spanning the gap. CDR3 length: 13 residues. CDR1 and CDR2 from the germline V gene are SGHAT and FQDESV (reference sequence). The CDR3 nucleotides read TGTGCCAGCAGCGCGGGACTCTACAATGAGCAGTTCTTC. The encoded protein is CASSAGLYNEQFF.

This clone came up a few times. The CDR3 reads CASSPENPTSVKNIQYF. CDR3 nucleotides: TGCGCCAGCAGCCCCGAAAACCCAACTAGCGTAAAAAACATTCAGTACTTC. The chain links TRBV4-3 to TRBJ2-4; 7 bases are a match to TRBD2. This CDR3 contains 17 residues. Looked up from germline, CDR1 is LGHNA and CDR2 is YSLEER. The V and J ends lost 4 bases and 4 bases, in that order; junction bases with no gene match: 13.

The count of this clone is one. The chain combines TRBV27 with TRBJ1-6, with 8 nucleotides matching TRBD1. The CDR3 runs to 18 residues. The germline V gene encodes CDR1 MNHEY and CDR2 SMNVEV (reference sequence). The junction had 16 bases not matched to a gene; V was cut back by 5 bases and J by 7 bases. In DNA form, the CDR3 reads TGTGCCAGCAGTCCGTCCCTCCGACAGGGGATGTGGAATTCACCCCTCCACTTT. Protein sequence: CASSPSLRQGMWNSPLHF.

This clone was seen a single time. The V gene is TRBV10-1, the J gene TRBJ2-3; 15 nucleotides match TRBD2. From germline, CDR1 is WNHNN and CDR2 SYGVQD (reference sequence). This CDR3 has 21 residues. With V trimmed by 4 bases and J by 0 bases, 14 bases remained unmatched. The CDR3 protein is CASSGRTGLAGGRGSTDTQYF. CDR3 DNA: TGCGCCAGCAGTGGGAGGACGGGACTAGCGGGAGGCCGAGGGAGCACAGATACGCAGTATTTT.

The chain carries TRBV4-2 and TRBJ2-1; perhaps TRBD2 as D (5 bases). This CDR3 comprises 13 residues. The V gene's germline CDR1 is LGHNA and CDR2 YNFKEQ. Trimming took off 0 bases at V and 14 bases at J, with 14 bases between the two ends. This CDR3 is CASSQDVGSAEFF. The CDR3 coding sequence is TGTGCCAGCAGCCAAGATGTCGGTAGCGCGGAGTTCTTC.

The CDR3 DNA reads as TGTGCCAGCAGCGACCACAGGGGAGAGATCTCTGGGGCCAACGTCCTGACTTTC. Its protein product is CASSDHRGEISGANVLTF. The chain has TRBV9 and TRBJ2-6; 7 positions agree with TRBD1. CDR1 SGDLS and CDR2 YYNGEE come from the germline V gene. The CDR3 length is 18 residues. The J segment lost 0 bases and the V segment lost 3 bases, leaving 9 bases of the junction unmatched. Full variable domain (missing parts from reference TRBV9 and TRBJ2-6): DSGVTQTPKHLITATGQRVTLRCSPRSGDLSVYWYQQSLDQGLQFLIQYYNGEERAKGNILERFSAQQFPDLHSELNLSSLELGDSALYFCASSDHRGEISGANVLTFGAGSRLTVL.

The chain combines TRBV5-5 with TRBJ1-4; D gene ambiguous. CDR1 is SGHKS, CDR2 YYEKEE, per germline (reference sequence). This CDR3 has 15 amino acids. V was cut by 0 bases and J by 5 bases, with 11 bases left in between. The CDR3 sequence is CASSLDIGGNEKLFF. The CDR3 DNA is TGTGCCAGCAGCTTGGATATCGGAGGGAATGAAAAACTGTTTTTT.

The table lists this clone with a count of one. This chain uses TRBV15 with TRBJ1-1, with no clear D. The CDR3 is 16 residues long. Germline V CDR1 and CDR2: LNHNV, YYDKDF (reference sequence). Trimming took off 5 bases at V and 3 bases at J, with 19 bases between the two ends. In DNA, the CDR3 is TGTGCCACCAGCCGGGGAAGGTGGACGGAGGACACTGAAGCTTTCTTT. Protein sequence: CATSRGRWTEDTEAFF.

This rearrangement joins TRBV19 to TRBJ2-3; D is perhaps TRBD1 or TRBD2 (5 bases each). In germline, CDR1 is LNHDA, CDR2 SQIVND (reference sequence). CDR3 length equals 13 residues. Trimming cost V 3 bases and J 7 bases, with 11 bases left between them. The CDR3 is CASSMAGTNTQYF. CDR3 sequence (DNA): TGTGCCAGTAGTATGGCAGGGACGAATACGCAGTATTTT.

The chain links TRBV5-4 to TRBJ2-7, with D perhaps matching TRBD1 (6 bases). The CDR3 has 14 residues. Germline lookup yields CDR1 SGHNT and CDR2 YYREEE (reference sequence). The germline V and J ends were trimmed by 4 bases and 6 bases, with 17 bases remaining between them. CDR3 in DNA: TGTGCCAGCAGCCCTCGGTCGACAGGAGCCGAGCAGTACTTC. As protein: CASSPRSTGAEQYF.

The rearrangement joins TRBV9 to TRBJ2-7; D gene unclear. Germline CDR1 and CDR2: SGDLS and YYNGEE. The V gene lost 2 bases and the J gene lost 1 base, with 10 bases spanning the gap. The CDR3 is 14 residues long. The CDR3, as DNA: TGTGCCAGCAGCGTTATGTGGCAATCCTACGAGCAGTACTTC. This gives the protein CASSVMWQSYEQYF.